The present T cell receptor beta chain was sequenced within a study of blood T cell repertoires in COVID-19. Germline trimming cut 4 bases from V and 6 bases from J; bases unmatched to any gene: 5. Per the germline V gene, CDR1 is KGHSH and CDR2 is LQKENI. The CDR3 is 14 amino acids. Data came from immunoSEQ multiplex PCR; TCRdb stores just in-frame clones and leaves some out. The sample has 130,000 or so clones, more than 70% seen once. V usage is TRBV18 and J usage is TRBJ2-1, with TRBD2 identical over 8 bases. The sequence came from a man aged 80 or over with active or convalescent COVID-19. The sample consisted of peripheral blood. CDR3 protein: CASSLAGNRNEQFF. In DNA, the CDR3 is TGTGCCAGCTCACTAGCGGGGAATCGCAATGAGCAGTTCTTC. The variable domain in full, completed from reference TRBV18 and TRBJ2-1, reads NAGVMQNPRHLVRRRGQEARLRCSPMKGHSHVYWYRQLPEEGLKFMVYLQKENIIDESGMPKERFSAEFPKEGPSILRIQQVVRGDSAAYFCASSLAGNRNEQFFGPGTRLTVL.